A selection of T cell receptor beta chains follows, all from one sample in a study of cytomegalovirus exposure and HLA in healthy donors. TCRdb's copy holds only in-frame clones and misses some; the assay was immunoSEQ multiplex PCR. The repertoire consists of around 150,000 clones, with roughly 80% occurring once and the leading ten covering about 1.5%. The source material was PBMCs. Every receptor here comes from a man aged 40-55 years in good health and CMV-seronegative. CDR3s include the opening cysteine and the closing phenylalanine or tryptophan. A D gene is named only where the DNA matches it firmly. Not every row has a clone size; where given, it reads once, few, many or a size class.

cdr3_nt	cdr3_aa	v_call	clone_size	j_call	d_call
TGTGCCAGCAGCCCCGTAGCGGGGGGGGCCTACAATGAGCAGTTCTTC	CASSPVAGGAYNEQFF	TRBV7-6	.	TRBJ2-1	TRBD2
TGTGCCAGCAGCCCCGGGACTAGCGGCACAGATACGCAGTATTTT	CASSPGTSGTDTQYF	TRBV2	once	TRBJ2-3	TRBD2
TGTGCCAGCAGTACGACTAGCGGGAACACAGATACGCAGTATTTT	CASSTTSGNTDTQYF	TRBV6-1	.	TRBJ2-3	TRBD2
TGTGCCAGCAGCGTAGGTAGCGGGAGCTTTGAGCAGTACTTC	CASSVGSGSFEQYF	TRBV9	.	TRBJ2-7	TRBD2
TGCGCCAGCAGCTTGGAAGGACTAGCGGGAGTTAACACCGGGGAGCTGTTTTTT	CASSLEGLAGVNTGELFF	TRBV5-1	.	TRBJ2-2	TRBD2
TGTGCCAGTAGTATAGATCAGGTCTATAATTCACCCCTCCACTTT	CASSIDQVYNSPLHF	TRBV19	.	TRBJ1-6	.
TGTGCCAGCGGGAGAGACACCGGGGAGCTGTTTTTT	CASGRDTGELFF	TRBV7-9	.	TRBJ2-2	.
TGTGCCAGCACCAACAGGGGAACCTACAATGAGCAGTTCTTC	CASTNRGTYNEQFF	TRBV27	.	TRBJ2-1	TRBD1
TGCGCCAGCAGCTTCCGGGGACAGGGGTTAGAGACCCAGTACTTC	CASSFRGQGLETQYF	TRBV5-1	.	TRBJ2-5	TRBD1
TGCGCCAGCAGCCAAGAGCGGGGGGGCCCAGATACGCAGTATTTT	CASSQERGGPDTQYF	TRBV4-3	.	TRBJ2-3	TRBD2
TGTGCCACCAGCAGAGCGGCACAGGGCTTTGAAAAACTGTTTTTT	CATSRAAQGFEKLFF	TRBV15	.	TRBJ1-4	.
TGCGCCAGCAGCCAAGATAGGAACAGGGCGGCCACAGATACGCAGTATTTT	CASSQDRNRAATDTQYF	TRBV4-3	.	TRBJ2-3	.
TGTGCCAGCAGCTTCATAAGGCGGGAGGAGCAGTACTTC	CASSFIRREEQYF	TRBV7-8	.	TRBJ2-7	TRBD2
TGTGCCACAGCGGACAGAATCACTAACTATGGCTACACCTTC	CATADRITNYGYTF	TRBV19	.	TRBJ1-2	.
TGTGCCAGCAGTGAATTTGCCAGCTACGAGCAGTACTTC	CASSEFASYEQYF	TRBV25-1	.	TRBJ2-7	.